This passage covers 14 T cell receptor beta chains from one sample sequenced in a study of shared clonotypes between healthy human individuals. Assay used: immunoSEQ multiplex PCR; TCRdb lists only in-frame clones, some missing. The sample includes some 2,500,000 clones, 85% to 95% of them seen just once. Material: naive CD4+ T cells from PBMCs. Subset in this sample: CD45RA+ positively selected. The receptors were gathered from a man younger than 30 in good health. Some clones in this sample may be carry-over from other donors' samples.

This clone occurred once. Other DNA sequences in this sample translate to the same CDR3. This chain uses TRBV28 with TRBJ2-7; no firm D call. V shed 3 bases and J shed 4 bases, with 13 bases lying between them. The CDR3 is made up of 14 amino acids. In germline, CDR1 is MDHEN, CDR2 SYDVKM. This CDR3 is CASSLGGSRYEQYF. For the CDR3, the DNA is TGTGCCAGCAGTTTGGGCGGCTCTCGGTACGAGCAGTACTTC. Full variable domain (outside the CDR3, taken from reference TRBV28 and TRBJ2-7): DVKVTQSSRYLVKRTGEKVFLECVQDMDHENMFWYRQDPGLGLRLIYFSYDVKMKEKGDIPEGYSVSREKKERFSLILESASTNQTSMYLCASSLGGSRYEQYFGPGTRLTVT.

Worth noting for this clone: Other DNA sequences in the sample encode the same CDR3. The J gene is TRBJ2-5, the V gene TRBV9; D is uncertain. This CDR3 region has 14 residues. From germline, CDR1 is SGDLS and CDR2 YYNGEE. V was trimmed by 0 bases and J by 2 bases, leaving 8 bases between them. CDR3 amino acids: CASSVGTAQETQYF. As DNA, the CDR3 is TGTGCCAGCAGCGTAGGAACTGCACAAGAGACCCAGTACTTC.

The rearrangement links TRBV2 to TRBJ2-1, with D unresolved. There are 14 residues in the CDR3. The V and J ends lost 4 bases and 8 bases respectively, with 15 bases between them. Germline V gene sequence: CDR1 SNHLY, CDR2 FYNNEI. CDR3 residues: CASSAAVAVDEQFF. CDR3 nucleotide sequence: TGTGCCAGCAGTGCGGCAGTGGCTGTTGATGAGCAGTTCTTC.

This sequence joins TRBV5-4 and TRBJ2-1; 12 nucleotides agree with TRBD2. The J segment lost 7 bases and the V segment lost 0 bases, leaving 5 bases of the junction unmatched. Germline V lookup: CDR1 SGHNT, CDR2 YYREEE (reference sequence). CDR3 length: 16 amino acids. The CDR3 reads CASSLELAGGRNEQFF. DNA of the CDR3: TGTGCCAGCAGCTTGGAACTAGCGGGAGGCAGGAATGAGCAGTTCTTC.

The chain recombines TRBV5-4 with TRBJ1-5; maybe TRBD1 (5 bases). V gave up 0 bases and J gave up 6 bases, with 7 bases separating them. CDR1 and CDR2 from the germline V gene are SGHNT and YYREEE (reference sequence). The CDR3 is 13 residues long. Here the CDR3 reads CASSLEQGQPQHF. DNA of the CDR3: TGTGCCAGCAGCTTGGAGCAGGGTCAGCCCCAGCATTTT. Combining the CDR3 with reference TRBV5-4 and TRBJ1-5 gives the whole variable domain ETGVTQSPTHLIKTRGQQVTLRCSSQSGHNTVSWYQQALGQGPQFIFQYYREEENGRGNFPPRFSGLQFPNYSSELNVNALELDDSALYLCASSLEQGQPQHFGDGTRLSIL.

This chain links TRBV10-3 with TRBJ2-3; D not certain. V shed 3 bases and J shed 7 bases, with 8 bases lying between them. The CDR3 sequence is 12 residues long. CDR1 and CDR2 (germline): ENHRY, SYGVKD. The CDR3 loop reads CAISEEENTQYF. CDR3 nucleotides: TGTGCCATCAGTGAAGAAGAAAATACGCAGTATTTT.

Regarding this clone: Additional DNA sequences in this sample encode the identical CDR3. The chain links TRBV5-1 to TRBJ1-1; tentatively, D is TRBD1 (5 bases). CDR3 length: 13 residues. CDR1 is SGHRS, CDR2 YFSETQ, per germline. V dropped 7 bases and J dropped 1 base, with 11 bases sitting between them. The CDR3 DNA follows: TGCGCCAGCTCCCCTGGGGCGAACACTGAAGCTTTCTTT. The encoded protein is CASSPGANTEAFF.

The chain joins TRBV11-3 to TRBJ2-7; 7 nucleotides line up with TRBD2. Germline CDR1 reads SGHNT; CDR2 reads YENEEA. The J segment lost 9 bases and the V segment lost 3 bases, leaving 8 bases of the junction unmatched. The length of the CDR3 is 13 residues. The CDR3 region has the DNA TGTGCCAGCAGCTTGGGTTTAGCGGGCCTGCAGTACTTC. As protein: CASSLGLAGLQYF.

This clone has just a few counts. Different DNA sequences within this sample yield the same CDR3. V gene TRBV29-1 combines with J gene TRBJ1-1; unclear D gene. Germline CDR1 and CDR2: SQVTM and ANQGSEA. The CDR3 covers 11 residues. V gave up 5 bases and J gave up 1 base, with 5 bases separating them. This CDR3 reads CSVSRNTEAFF. The CDR3 DNA sequence: TGCAGCGTTAGTAGGAACACTGAAGCTTTCTTT.

The chain carries TRBV7-9 and TRBJ2-3; D is possibly TRBD2 (5 bases). This CDR3 has 14 residues. V dropped 0 bases and J dropped 5 bases, with 9 bases sitting between them. The V gene's germline CDR1 is SEHNR and CDR2 FQNEAQ (reference sequence). The CDR3 sequence: CASSLAEGRDTQYF. CDR3 bases: TGTGCCAGCAGCTTAGCGGAAGGGAGAGATACGCAGTATTTT.

This rearrangement joins TRBV5-4 to TRBJ1-1, with TRBD1 matching over 7 bases. The CDR3 extends over 14 amino acids. Germline trimming cut 3 bases from V and 7 bases from J; bases unmatched to any gene: 9. Germline V gives CDR1 SGHNT, CDR2 YYREEE (reference sequence). The CDR3 region has the DNA TGTGCCAGCAGCTACCGACAGGGAGGAGGTGAAGCTTTCTTT. This sequence encodes CASSYRQGGGEAFF.

This chain joins TRBV5-1 and TRBJ2-1, with D possibly TRBD1 on 5 matching bases. This CDR3 region has 13 residues. Germline lookup yields CDR1 SGHRS and CDR2 YFSETQ. Trimming removed 0 bases from V and 7 bases from J, with 8 bases in between. CDR3 coding DNA: TGCGCCAGCAGCTTGGGACAGACGAATGAGCAGTTCTTC. It translates to CASSLGQTNEQFF.

The V call is TRBV28, the J call TRBJ1-2, with D unresolved. V shed 3 bases and J shed 4 bases, with 12 bases lying between them. The CDR3 runs 14 residues. From germline, CDR1 is MDHEN and CDR2 SYDVKM. CDR3 region: CASSLSDFAYGYTF. Written as DNA, the CDR3 is TGTGCCAGCAGTTTGTCCGATTTTGCCTATGGCTACACCTTC.

This rearrangement joins TRBV30 to TRBJ2-3; D remains unclear. V was cut by 0 bases and J by 4 bases, with 23 bases left in between. Looked up from germline, CDR1 is GTSNPN and CDR2 is SVGIG (reference sequence). CDR3 length: 18 residues. The CDR3 sequence is CAWSVLSGAMVPSDTQYF. CDR3 nucleotides: TGTGCCTGGAGTGTACTTTCTGGTGCGATGGTCCCCTCAGATACGCAGTATTTT.